Listed here is a single TCR beta chain. The antigen remains undetermined. This sample is part of a study of cytomegalovirus exposure and HLA in healthy donors. PCR amplification relied on 60 Vbeta primers (plus 13 Jbeta primers). Clones were sequenced by immunoSEQ multiplex PCR, and TCRdb holds only the in-frame ones, with some missing. The sample has around 150,000 clones, about 74% seen once; the top ten hold around 1.9%. Study findings and constraints: TCR beta sequences reportedly predicted most subjects' HLA-A and HLA-B alleles accurately.

Trimming removed 4 bases at V and 7 bases at J, with 9 bases between. Germline loops: CDR1 SGHRS, CDR2 YFSETQ. CDR3 length: 12 residues. The sequence came from a woman aged 40 to 50 in good health and CMV-seronegative. This chain joins TRBV5-1 and TRBJ2-1; possibly TRBD1 for D (6 bases). Sequencing used PBMCs. CDR3 nucleotides: TGCGCCAGCAGCGTACAGGGTAATGAGCAGTTCTTC. This encodes CASSVQGNEQFF.